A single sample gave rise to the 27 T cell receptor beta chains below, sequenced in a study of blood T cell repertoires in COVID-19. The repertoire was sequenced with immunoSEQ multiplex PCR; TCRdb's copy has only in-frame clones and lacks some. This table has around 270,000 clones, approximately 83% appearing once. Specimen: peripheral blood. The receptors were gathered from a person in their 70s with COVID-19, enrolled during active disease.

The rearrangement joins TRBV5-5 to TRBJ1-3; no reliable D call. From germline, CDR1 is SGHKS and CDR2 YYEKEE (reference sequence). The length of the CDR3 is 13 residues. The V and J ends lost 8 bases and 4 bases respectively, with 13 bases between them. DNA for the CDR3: TGTGCCAGTCAGGTCACAGCCGGAAACACCATATATTTT. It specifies CASQVTAGNTIYF.

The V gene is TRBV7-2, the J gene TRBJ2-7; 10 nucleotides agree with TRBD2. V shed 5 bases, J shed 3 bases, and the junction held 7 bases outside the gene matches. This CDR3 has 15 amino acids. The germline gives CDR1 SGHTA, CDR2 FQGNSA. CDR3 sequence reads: CASSQTSGNNYEQYF. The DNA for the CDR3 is TGTGCCAGCAGCCAAACTAGCGGGAATAACTACGAGCAGTACTTC. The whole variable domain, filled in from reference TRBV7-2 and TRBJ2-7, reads GAGVSQSPSNKVTEKGKDVELRCDPISGHTALYWYRQSLGQGLEFLIYFQGNSAPDKSGLPSDRFSAERTGGSVSTLTIQRTQQEDSAVYLCASSQTSGNNYEQYFGPGTRLTVT.

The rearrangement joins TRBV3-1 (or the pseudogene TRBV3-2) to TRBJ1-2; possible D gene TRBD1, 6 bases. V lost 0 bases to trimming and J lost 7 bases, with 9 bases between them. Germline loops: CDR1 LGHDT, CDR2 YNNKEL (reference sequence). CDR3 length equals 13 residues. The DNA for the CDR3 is TGTGCCAGCAGCCAAGAAAGAGGGGGTGGCTACACCTTC. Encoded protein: CASSQERGGGYTF.

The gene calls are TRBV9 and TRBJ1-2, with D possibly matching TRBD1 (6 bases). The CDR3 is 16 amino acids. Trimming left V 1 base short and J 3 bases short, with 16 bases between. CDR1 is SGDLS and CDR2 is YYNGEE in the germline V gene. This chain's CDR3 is CASSVSRTGGDYGYTF. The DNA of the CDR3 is TGTGCCAGCAGCGTATCCCGGACGGGGGGCGACTATGGCTACACCTTC.

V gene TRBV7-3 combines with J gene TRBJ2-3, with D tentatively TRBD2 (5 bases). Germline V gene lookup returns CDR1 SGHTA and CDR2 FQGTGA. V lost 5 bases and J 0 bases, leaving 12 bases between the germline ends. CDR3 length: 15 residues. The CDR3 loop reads CASSSLASSTDTQYF. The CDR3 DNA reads TGTGCCAGCAGCAGTCTAGCTTCTAGCACAGATACGCAGTATTTT.

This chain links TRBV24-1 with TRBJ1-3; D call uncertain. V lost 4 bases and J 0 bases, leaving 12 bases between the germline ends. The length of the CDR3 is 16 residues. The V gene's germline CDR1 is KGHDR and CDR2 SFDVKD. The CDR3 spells CATSERGFFSGNTIYF. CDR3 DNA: TGTGCCACCAGTGAGCGGGGATTCTTCTCTGGAAACACCATATATTTT.

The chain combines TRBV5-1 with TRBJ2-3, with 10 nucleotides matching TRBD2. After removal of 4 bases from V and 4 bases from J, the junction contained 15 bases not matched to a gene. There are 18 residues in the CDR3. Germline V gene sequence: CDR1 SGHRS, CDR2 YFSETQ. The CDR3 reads CASSPIAGGFNRADTQYF. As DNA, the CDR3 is TGCGCCAGCAGCCCCATAGCGGGGGGTTTCAACCGCGCAGATACGCAGTATTTT.

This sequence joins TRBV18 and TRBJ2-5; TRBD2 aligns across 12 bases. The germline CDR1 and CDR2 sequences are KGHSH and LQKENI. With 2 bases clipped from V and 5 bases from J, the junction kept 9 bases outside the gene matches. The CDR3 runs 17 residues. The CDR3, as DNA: TGTGCCAGCTCACCATTTGCTAGCGGGGGGGCCATGGAGACCCAGTACTTC. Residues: CASSPFASGGAMETQYF.

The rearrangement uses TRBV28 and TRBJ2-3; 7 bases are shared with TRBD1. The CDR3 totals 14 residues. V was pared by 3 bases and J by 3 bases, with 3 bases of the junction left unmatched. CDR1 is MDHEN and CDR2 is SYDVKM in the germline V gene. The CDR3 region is CASSFDRVTDTQYF. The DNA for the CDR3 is TGTGCCAGCAGTTTTGACAGGGTGACAGATACGCAGTATTTT.

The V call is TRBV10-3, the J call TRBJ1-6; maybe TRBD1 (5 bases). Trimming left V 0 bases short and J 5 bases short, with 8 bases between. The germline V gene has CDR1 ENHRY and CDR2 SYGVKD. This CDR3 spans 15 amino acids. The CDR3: CAISESGGNNSPLHF. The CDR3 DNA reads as TGTGCCATCAGTGAGTCCGGGGGTAATAATTCACCCCTCCACTTT.

This chain's CDR3 is CASSGPLRLAGGVGETQYF. CDR3 DNA: TGTGCCAGCAGTGGCCCCTTACGGCTAGCGGGAGGGGTCGGGGAGACCCAGTACTTC. The V call is TRBV6-1, the J call TRBJ2-5; 12 bases align to TRBD2. The germline V gene encodes CDR1 MNHNS and CDR2 SASEGT. Trimming cost V 4 bases and J 5 bases; bases outside gene matches: 17. The CDR3 is 19 amino acids.

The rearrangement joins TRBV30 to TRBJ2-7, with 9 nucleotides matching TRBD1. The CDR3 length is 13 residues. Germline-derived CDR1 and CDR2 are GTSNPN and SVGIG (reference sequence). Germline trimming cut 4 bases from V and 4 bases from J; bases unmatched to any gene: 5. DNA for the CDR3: TGTGCCTGGACCAGACAGGGGGAATACGAGCAGTACTTC. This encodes CAWTRQGEYEQYF. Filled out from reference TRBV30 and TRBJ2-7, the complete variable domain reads SQTIHQWPATLVQPVGSPLSLECTVEGTSNPNLYWYRQAAGRGLQLLFYSVGIGQISSEVPQNLSASRPQDRQFILSSKKLLLSDSGFYLCAWTRQGEYEQYFGPGTRLTVT.

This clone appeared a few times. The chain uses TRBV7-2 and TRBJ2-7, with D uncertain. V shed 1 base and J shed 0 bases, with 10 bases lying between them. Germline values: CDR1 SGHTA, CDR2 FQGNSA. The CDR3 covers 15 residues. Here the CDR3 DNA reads TGTGCCAGCAGCTTAGAAGCTAATCCCTCCTACGAGCAGTACTTC. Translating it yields CASSLEANPSYEQYF.

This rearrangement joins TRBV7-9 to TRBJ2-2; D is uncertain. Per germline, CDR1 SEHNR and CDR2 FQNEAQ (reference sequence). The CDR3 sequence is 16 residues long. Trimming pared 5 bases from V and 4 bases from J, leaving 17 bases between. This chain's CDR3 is CASSPQTDPGTGELFF. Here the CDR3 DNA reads TGTGCCAGCAGCCCTCAGACGGATCCAGGCACCGGGGAGCTGTTTTTT.

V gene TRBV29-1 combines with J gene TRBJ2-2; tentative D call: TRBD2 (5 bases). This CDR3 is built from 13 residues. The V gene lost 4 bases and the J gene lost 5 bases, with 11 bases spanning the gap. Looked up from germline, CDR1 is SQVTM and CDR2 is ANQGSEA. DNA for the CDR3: TGCAGCGTTGTAGGGAGTTTTACCGGGGAGCTGTTTTTT. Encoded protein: CSVVGSFTGELFF.

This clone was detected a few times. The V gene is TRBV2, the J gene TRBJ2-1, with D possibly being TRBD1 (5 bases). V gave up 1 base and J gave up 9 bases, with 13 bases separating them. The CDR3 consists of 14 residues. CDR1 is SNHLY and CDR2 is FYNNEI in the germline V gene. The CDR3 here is CASSEDRMSGEQFF. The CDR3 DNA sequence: TGTGCCAGCAGTGAAGACAGGATGTCGGGTGAGCAGTTCTTC.

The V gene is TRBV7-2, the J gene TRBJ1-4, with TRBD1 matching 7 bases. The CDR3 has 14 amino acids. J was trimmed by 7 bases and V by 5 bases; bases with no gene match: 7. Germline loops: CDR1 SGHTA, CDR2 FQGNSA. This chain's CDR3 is CASSPLGTAEKLFF. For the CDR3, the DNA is TGTGCCAGCAGCCCCCTGGGGACAGCTGAAAAACTGTTTTTT.

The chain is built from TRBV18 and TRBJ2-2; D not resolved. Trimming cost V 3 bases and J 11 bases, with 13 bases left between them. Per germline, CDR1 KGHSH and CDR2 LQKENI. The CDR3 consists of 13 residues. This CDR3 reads CASSPVRWIELFF. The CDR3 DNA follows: TGTGCCAGCTCACCGGTGAGGTGGATCGAGCTGTTTTTT.

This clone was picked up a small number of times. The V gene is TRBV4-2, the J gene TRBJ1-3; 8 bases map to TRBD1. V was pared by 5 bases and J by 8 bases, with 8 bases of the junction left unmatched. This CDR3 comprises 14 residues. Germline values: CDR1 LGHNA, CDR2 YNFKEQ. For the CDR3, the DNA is TGTGCCAGCAGCGGGCGGACAGGGCCGGACACCATATATTTT. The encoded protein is CASSGRTGPDTIYF.

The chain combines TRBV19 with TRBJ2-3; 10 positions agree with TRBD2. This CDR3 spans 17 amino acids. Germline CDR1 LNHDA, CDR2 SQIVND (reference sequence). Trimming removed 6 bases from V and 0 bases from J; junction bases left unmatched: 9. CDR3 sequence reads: CASRTRAGGMSTDTQYF. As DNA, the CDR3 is TGTGCCAGTAGAACCCGAGCGGGAGGGATGAGCACAGATACGCAGTATTTT.

In DNA, the CDR3 is TGTGCCAGCAGCTTGACCATAAGCGGGAGGGGCTACAATGAGCAGTTCTTC. It specifies CASSLTISGRGYNEQFF. The chain couples TRBV7-2 to TRBJ2-1; 10 bases are shared with TRBD2. Germline CDR1 is SGHTA and CDR2 is FQGNSA. Unmatched junction bases numbered 8, after V lost 3 bases and J lost 3 bases. This CDR3 is built from 17 residues.

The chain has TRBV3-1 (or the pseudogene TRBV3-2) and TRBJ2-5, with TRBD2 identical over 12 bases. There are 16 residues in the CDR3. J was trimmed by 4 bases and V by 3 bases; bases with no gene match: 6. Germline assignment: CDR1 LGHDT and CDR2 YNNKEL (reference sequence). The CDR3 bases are TGTGCCAGCAGCCAGGCCCTAGCGGGGGGGCGAGAGACCCAGTACTTC. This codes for CASSQALAGGRETQYF.

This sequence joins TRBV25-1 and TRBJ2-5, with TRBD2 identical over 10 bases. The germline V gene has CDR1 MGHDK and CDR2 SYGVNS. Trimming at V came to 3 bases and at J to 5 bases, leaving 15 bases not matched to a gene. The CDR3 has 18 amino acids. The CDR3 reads CASSDPRARAGGLETQYF. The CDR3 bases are TGTGCCAGCAGTGACCCCCGGGCCAGAGCGGGGGGGCTGGAGACCCAGTACTTC.

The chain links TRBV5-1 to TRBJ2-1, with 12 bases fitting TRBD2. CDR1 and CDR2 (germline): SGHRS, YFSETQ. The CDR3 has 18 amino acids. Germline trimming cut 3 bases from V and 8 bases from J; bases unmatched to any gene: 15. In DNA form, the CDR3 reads TGCGCCAGCAGCTCTGGACTAGCGGGGAAGAGTATCATCCATGAGCAGTTCTTC. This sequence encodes CASSSGLAGKSIIHEQFF.

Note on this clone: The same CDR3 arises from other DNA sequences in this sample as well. As DNA, the CDR3 is TGTGCCAGTAAACAGGGGGCAACTAATGAAAAACTGTTTTTT. This encodes CASKQGATNEKLFF. J is TRBJ1-4 and V is TRBV19, with 8 nucleotides matching TRBD1. The CDR3 sequence is 14 residues long. Germline CDR1 is LNHDA and CDR2 is SQIVND (reference sequence). V was clipped by 7 bases and J by 0 bases; unmatched bases: 1.

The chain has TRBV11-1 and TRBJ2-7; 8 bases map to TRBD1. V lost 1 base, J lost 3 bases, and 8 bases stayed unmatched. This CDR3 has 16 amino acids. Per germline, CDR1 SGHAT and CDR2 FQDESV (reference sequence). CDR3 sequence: CASSLGSGGSRYEQYF. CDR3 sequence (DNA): TGTGCCAGCAGCTTAGGTTCAGGGGGCTCTCGCTACGAGCAGTACTTC.

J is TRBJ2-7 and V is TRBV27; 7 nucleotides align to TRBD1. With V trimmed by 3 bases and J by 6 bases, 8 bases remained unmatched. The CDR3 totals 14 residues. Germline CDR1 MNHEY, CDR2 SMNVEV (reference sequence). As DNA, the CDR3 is TGTGCCAGCAGTTTGACAGGGCTTGGCGGCGAGCAGTACTTC. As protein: CASSLTGLGGEQYF.